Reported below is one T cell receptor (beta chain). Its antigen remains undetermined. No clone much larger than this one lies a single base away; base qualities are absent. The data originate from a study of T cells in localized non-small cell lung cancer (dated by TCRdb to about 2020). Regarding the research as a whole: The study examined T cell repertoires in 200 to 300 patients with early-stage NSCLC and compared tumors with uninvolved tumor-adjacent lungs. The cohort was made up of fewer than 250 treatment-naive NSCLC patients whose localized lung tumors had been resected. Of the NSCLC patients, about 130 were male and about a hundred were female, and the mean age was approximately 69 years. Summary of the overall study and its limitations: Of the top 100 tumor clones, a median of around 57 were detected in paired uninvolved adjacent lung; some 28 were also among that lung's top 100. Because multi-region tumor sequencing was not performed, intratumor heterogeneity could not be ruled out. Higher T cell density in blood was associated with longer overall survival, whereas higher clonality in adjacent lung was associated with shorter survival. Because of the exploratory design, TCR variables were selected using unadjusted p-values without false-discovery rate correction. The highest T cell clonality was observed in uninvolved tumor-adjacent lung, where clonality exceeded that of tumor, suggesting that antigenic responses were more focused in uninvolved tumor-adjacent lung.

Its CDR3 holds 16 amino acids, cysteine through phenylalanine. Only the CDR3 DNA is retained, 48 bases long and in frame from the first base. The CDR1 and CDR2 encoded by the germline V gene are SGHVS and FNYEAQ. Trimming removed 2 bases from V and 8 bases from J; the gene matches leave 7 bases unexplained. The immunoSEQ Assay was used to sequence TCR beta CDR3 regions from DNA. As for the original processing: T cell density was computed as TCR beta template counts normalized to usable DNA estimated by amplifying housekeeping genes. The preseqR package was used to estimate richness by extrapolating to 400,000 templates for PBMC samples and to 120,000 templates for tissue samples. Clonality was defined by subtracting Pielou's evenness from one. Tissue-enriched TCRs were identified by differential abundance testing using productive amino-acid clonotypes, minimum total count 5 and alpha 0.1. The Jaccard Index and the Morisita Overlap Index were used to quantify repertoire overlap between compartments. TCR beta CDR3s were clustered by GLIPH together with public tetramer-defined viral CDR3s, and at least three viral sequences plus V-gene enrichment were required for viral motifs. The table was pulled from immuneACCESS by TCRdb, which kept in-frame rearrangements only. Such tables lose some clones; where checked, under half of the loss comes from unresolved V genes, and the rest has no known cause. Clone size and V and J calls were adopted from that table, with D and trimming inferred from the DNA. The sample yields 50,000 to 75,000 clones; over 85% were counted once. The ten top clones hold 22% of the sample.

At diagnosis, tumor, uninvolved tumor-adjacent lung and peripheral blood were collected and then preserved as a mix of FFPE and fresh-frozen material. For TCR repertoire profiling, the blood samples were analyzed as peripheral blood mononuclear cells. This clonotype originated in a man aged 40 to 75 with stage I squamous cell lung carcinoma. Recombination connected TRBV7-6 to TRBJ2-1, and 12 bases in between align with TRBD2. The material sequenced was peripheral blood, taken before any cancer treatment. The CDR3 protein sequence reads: CASSLPLAGGPHEQFF. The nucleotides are TGTGCCAGCAGCTTACCTCTAGCGGGAGGGCCCCATGAGCAGTTCTTC.